The rows below give T cell receptor beta chains drawn from one sample of a study of blood T cell repertoires in COVID-19. Method: immunoSEQ multiplex PCR; TCRdb's copy keeps in-frame clones and lacks some. Of 190,000 or so clones listed, roughly 87% are singletons. The sequencing input was PBMCs or T cells enriched from blood (not recorded which). Receptors originate from a man between 18 and 35 years old with acute COVID-19. Each CDR3 is given with its conserved first and last residue. The D gene is left open where the match is weak. The size of a clone is reported for some rows only, either as once, few or many, or as a class for expanded clones.

j_call	clone_size	v_call	d_call	cdr3_aa	cdr3_nt
TRBJ2-5	NA	TRBV4-1	NA	CASSLGGGVETQYF	TGCGCCAGCAGCCTTGGAGGGGGGGTTGAGACCCAGTACTTC
TRBJ2-4	NA	TRBV4-1	NA	CASSQVQGLAKNIQYF	TGCGCCAGCAGCCAAGTTCAGGGACTAGCCAAAAACATTCAGTACTTC
TRBJ2-2	NA	TRBV29-1	NA	CSAANYRVPTGELFF	TGCAGCGCGGCGAATTACAGGGTTCCCACCGGGGAGCTGTTTTTT
TRBJ1-4	NA	TRBV19	NA	CASSTFQGEKLFF	TGTGCCAGTAGTACCTTTCAGGGGGAAAAACTGTTTTTT
TRBJ2-2	NA	TRBV7-3	TRBD2	CASSLIAGVAGELFF	TGTGCCAGCAGCCTGATAGCGGGAGTGGCCGGGGAGCTGTTTTTT
TRBJ2-7	NA	TRBV4-1	TRBD1	CASSQESLTGAKSYEQYF	TGCGCCAGCAGCCAGGAAAGTTTGACAGGGGCTAAGTCCTACGAGCAGTACTTC
TRBJ2-1	NA	TRBV28	TRBD2	CASRGGRGSGQFF	TGTGCCTCCCGGGGGGGACGGGGTAGCGGGCAGTTCTTC
TRBJ1-2	few	TRBV30	TRBD1	CAWSGGGLGYTF	TGTGCCTGGAGTGGAGGGGGCCTGGGCTACACCTTC
TRBJ2-7	once	TRBV19	TRBD2	CASSIGAGVSEQYF	TGTGCCAGTAGTATAGGCGCGGGAGTGAGTGAGCAGTACTTC
TRBJ1-1	NA	TRBV9	NA	CASSYGLNTEAFF	TGTGCCAGCAGCTATGGACTAAACACTGAAGCTTTCTTT
TRBJ1-1	NA	TRBV6-5	TRBD1	CASRDRSNTEAFF	TGTGCCAGCAGGGACAGGTCGAACACTGAAGCTTTCTTT
TRBJ2-2	NA	TRBV20-1	TRBD2	CSASSSGVVAGELFF	TGCAGTGCTAGTTCTAGCGGCGTCGTGGCCGGGGAGCTGTTTTTT
TRBJ2-2	NA	TRBV5-4	TRBD1	CASSFGTGGTRRSNGELFF	TGTGCCAGCAGCTTTGGGACAGGGGGCACCCGTCGTTCGAACGGGGAGCTGTTTTTT
TRBJ1-5	NA	TRBV4-2	NA	CASSQDGHQPQHF	TGTGCCAGCAGCCAAGATGGCCATCAGCCCCAGCATTTT
TRBJ2-1	NA	TRBV24-1	NA	CATSDVTGYNEQFF	TGTGCCACCAGTGATGTGACAGGTTACAATGAGCAGTTCTTC
TRBJ1-2	once	TRBV19	NA	CASSPQGANGYTF	TGTGCCAGTAGTCCCCAAGGAGCAAATGGCTACACCTTC
TRBJ2-1	NA	TRBV6-6	NA	CASSYSGGNPGNEQFF	TGTGCCAGCAGTTACTCAGGCGGGAACCCAGGAAATGAGCAGTTCTTC
TRBJ2-1	few	TRBV10-2	TRBD2	CASSEGGRALGEQFF	TGCGCCAGCAGTGAAGGCGGGAGGGCCTTAGGTGAGCAGTTCTTC
TRBJ1-2	NA	TRBV6-6	NA	CASSYSDRSNYGYTF	TGTGCCAGCAGTTACTCGGACAGATCTAACTATGGCTACACCTTC
TRBJ1-6	NA	TRBV9	TRBD1	CASSVEGQRHNSPLHF	TGTGCCAGCAGCGTTGAGGGACAGAGGCATAATTCACCCCTCCACTTT
TRBJ2-7	NA	TRBV6-2/TRBV6-3	TRBD2	CASSYSPGLAGPAYEQYF	TGTGCCAGCAGTTACTCCCCGGGACTAGCGGGACCCGCCTACGAGCAGTACTTC
TRBJ1-5	NA	TRBV6-5	NA	CASTELSNQPQHF	TGTGCCAGCACGGAGCTCAGCAATCAGCCCCAGCATTTT
TRBJ2-2	NA	TRBV25-1	NA	CASSATGSGELFF	TGTGCCAGCAGTGCCACAGGGTCCGGGGAGCTGTTTTTT
TRBJ1-2	NA	TRBV28	NA	CAARQNYGYTF	TGTGCAGCGAGACAGAACTATGGCTACACCTTC
TRBJ2-2	NA	TRBV19	TRBD2	CASSIQRGNTGELFF	TGTGCCAGTAGTATCCAGCGGGGGAACACCGGGGAGCTGTTTTTT
TRBJ2-7	NA	TRBV7-9	NA	CASSLPGDTYEQYF	TGTGCCAGCAGCTTACCGGGAGATACCTACGAGCAGTACTTC
TRBJ2-7	NA	TRBV7-3	TRBD1	CASSSTGTGYEQYF	TGTGCCAGCAGCTCAACCGGGACAGGCTACGAGCAGTACTTC
TRBJ1-1	NA	TRBV6-4	TRBD1	CASSHHLGTEEAFF	TGTGCCAGCAGCCACCACCTCGGGACAGAGGAAGCTTTCTTT
TRBJ2-1	NA	TRBV3-1/TRBV3-2	TRBD1	CASSRFGTGIHEQFF	TGTGCCAGCAGCCGGTTCGGGACAGGGATACATGAGCAGTTCTTC
TRBJ2-7	NA	TRBV11-2	TRBD2	CASSHHSTSRQYEQYF	TGTGCCAGCAGCCACCATTCGACTAGCAGGCAATACGAGCAGTACTTC
TRBJ1-1	NA	TRBV18	TRBD1	CASSPRTGEAHTEAFF	TGTGCCAGCTCACCAAGGACAGGGGAAGCGCACACTGAAGCTTTCTTT
TRBJ2-1	NA	TRBV7-9	TRBD1	CASRPGQGGYNEQFF	TGTGCCAGCAGACCGGGACAGGGGGGATACAATGAGCAGTTCTTC
TRBJ1-5	NA	TRBV28	NA	CASSLMTGTLNQPQHF	TGTGCCAGCAGTTTGATGACCGGGACACTCAATCAGCCCCAGCATTTT
TRBJ1-1	NA	TRBV6-1	NA	CASSDRAVTEAFF	TGTGCCAGCAGTGATCGAGCCGTCACTGAAGCTTTCTTT
TRBJ2-7	NA	TRBV5-6	TRBD1	CASSPRPTSTGGLSYEQYF	TGTGCCAGCAGCCCACGCCCCACTTCGACAGGGGGGTTATCCTACGAGCAGTACTTC
TRBJ2-3	once	TRBV4-3	TRBD2	CASSQEGLAGGPDTQYF	TGCGCCAGCAGCCAAGAAGGACTAGCGGGAGGGCCAGATACGCAGTATTTT
TRBJ2-7	NA	TRBV11-3	NA	CASSPRELGQEQYF	TGTGCCAGCTCCCCCCGGGAGTTGGGCCAAGAACAGTACTTC
TRBJ1-2	once	TRBV11-3	NA	CASSPGIVYGYTF	TGTGCCAGCAGCCCAGGGATCGTCTATGGCTACACCTTC
TRBJ2-1	NA	TRBV5-6	NA	CASSLVVGSYSYNEQFF	TGTGCCAGCAGCTTGGTGGTGGGCAGTTACTCTTACAATGAGCAGTTCTTC
TRBJ2-6	NA	TRBV5-1	NA	CASSLDRTGANVLTF	TGCGCCAGCAGCTTGGACAGGACTGGGGCCAACGTCCTGACTTTC
TRBJ2-2	NA	TRBV2	TRBD2	CASSGSGRFGELFF	TGTGCCAGCAGTGGTAGCGGGAGGTTCGGGGAGCTGTTTTTT